These 26 T cell receptor beta chains were sequenced from one sample in a study of cytotoxic CD8 clonotypes in ibrutinib-treated CLL. TCRdb's table, derived via immunoSEQ multiplex PCR, lists solely in-frame clones and lacks some. The sample yields over 95,000 clones, roughly 57% seen once. This material consisted of PBMCs, taken after 24 months of ibrutinib treatment. The origin of the receptors is a human donor with chronic lymphocytic leukemia.

This clone was recorded only once. J is TRBJ2-2 and V is TRBV30, with 7 bases matching TRBD1. The germline gives CDR1 GTSNPN, CDR2 SVGIG (reference sequence). Unmatched junction bases numbered 23, after V lost 4 bases and J lost 9 bases. The CDR3 runs 18 residues. In DNA form, the CDR3 reads TGTGCCTGGAAGAGGTTAAACAGGATGGCAGGGGGTGGACGGGAGCTGTTTTTT. Translated, it gives CAWKRLNRMAGGGRELFF.

The chain is built from TRBV6-1 and TRBJ2-1; TRBD2 matches at 8 bases. The trim removed 0 bases at V and 7 bases at J, leaving 8 bases unmatched. The CDR3 is 16 amino acids. Germline V lookup: CDR1 MNHNS, CDR2 SASEGT. The CDR3 region has the DNA TGTGCCAGCAGTGAAGCGGTCGGGGGGGCCACTAATGAGCAGTTCTTC. Residues: CASSEAVGGATNEQFF.

The chain joins TRBV19 to TRBJ2-3; possible D gene TRBD2, 7 bases. This CDR3 is 16 amino acids long. V dropped 3 bases and J dropped 1 base, with 14 bases sitting between them. CDR1 LNHDA and CDR2 SQIVND come from the germline V gene (reference sequence). CDR3 region: CASSIKWGGRTDTQYF. In DNA form, the CDR3 reads TGTGCCAGTAGTATTAAGTGGGGGGGCCGCACAGATACGCAGTATTTT. Combining the CDR3 with reference TRBV19 and TRBJ2-3 gives the whole variable domain DGGITQSPKYLFRKEGQNVTLSCEQNLNHDAMYWYRQDPGQGLRLIYYSQIVNDFQKGDIAEGYSVSREKKESFPLTVTSAQKNPTAFYLCASSIKWGGRTDTQYFGPGTRLTVL.

The DNA of the CDR3 is TGTGCCAGCAGCTTTGCGGGGGGGATAAACGAGCAGTACTTC. Its protein product is CASSFAGGINEQYF. The chain carries TRBV7-9 and TRBJ2-7, with TRBD2 identical over 9 bases. The V gene end was trimmed by 3 bases and the J gene end by 5 bases; junction bases not matched to a gene: 5. The CDR3 length is 14 residues. In germline, CDR1 is SEHNR, CDR2 FQNEAQ (reference sequence).

This clone was detected ten times or more. The rearrangement uses TRBV4-1 and TRBJ1-5; D perhaps matches TRBD1 (5 bases). The V and J ends lost 0 bases and 1 base respectively, with 7 bases between them. The germline gives CDR1 MGHRA, CDR2 YSYEKL. This CDR3 has 15 amino acids. CDR3 in amino acids: CASSQDKGSNQPQHF. The CDR3, as DNA: TGCGCCAGCAGCCAAGATAAGGGGAGCAATCAGCCCCAGCATTTT.

Comments on this clone: The sample has other DNA sequences that encode this CDR3 too. The CDR3 is CASSSRQGYGYTF. The CDR3 coding sequence is TGTGCCAGCAGTTCGCGACAGGGGTACGGCTACACCTTC. The chain is built from TRBV7-9 and TRBJ1-2; 8 nucleotides line up with TRBD1. J gave up 8 bases and V 6 bases, and 8 bases lay outside the gene matches. Germline V gives CDR1 SEHNR, CDR2 FQNEAQ (reference sequence). The CDR3 length is 13 residues.

The sample holds a few counts of this clone. The chain has TRBV5-1 and TRBJ1-4, with a weak D call TRBD1 (5 bases). From germline, CDR1 is SGHRS and CDR2 YFSETQ. The length of the CDR3 is 16 residues. V lost 0 bases and J lost 8, with 17 bases in between. The DNA of the CDR3 is TGCGCCAGCAGCTTGGCCTGGCAGGGCGGCGAAGAAAAACTGTTTTTT. Translated: CASSLAWQGGEEKLFF.

V is TRBV29-1 and J is TRBJ2-1; 11 positions agree with TRBD2. This CDR3 contains 14 residues. The V segment lost 4 bases and the J segment 8 bases; nucleotides outside the gene matches: 7. The V gene's germline CDR1 is SQVTM and CDR2 ANQGSEA. In nucleotides, the CDR3 is TGCAGCGTTGCCAATAGCGGGGGGGCCTATGAGCAGTTCTTC. Amino acids: CSVANSGGAYEQFF.

This clone has just a few counts. The chain joins TRBV2 to TRBJ1-2, with 7 bases that match TRBD1. J lost 2 bases, V lost 7 bases, and 7 bases had no gene match. Germline CDR1 reads SNHLY; CDR2 reads FYNNEI. The CDR3 is made up of 14 amino acids. In nucleotides, the CDR3 is TGTGCCAGCACCAGGGAGGGGGCCAACTATGGCTACACCTTC. Its protein is CASTREGANYGYTF.

The V gene is TRBV14, the J gene TRBJ2-7; D perhaps matches TRBD1 (5 bases). Germline lookup yields CDR1 SGHDN and CDR2 FVKESK. CDR3 length: 13 residues. Trimming removed 4 bases at V and 4 bases at J, with 11 bases between. CDR3 nucleotide sequence: TGTGCCAGCAGCCCTAGGACAACTTACGAGCAGTACTTC. It is translated as CASSPRTTYEQYF.

V and J are TRBV7-9 and TRBJ2-2, with D uncertain. The CDR3 sequence is 15 residues long. Trimming removed 5 bases at V and 4 bases at J, with 14 bases between. The germline V gene encodes CDR1 SEHNR and CDR2 FQNEAQ (reference sequence). DNA for the CDR3: TGTGCCAGCAGCCTACGTATATCGGGCACCGGGGAGCTGTTTTTT. Protein sequence: CASSLRISGTGELFF.

The rearrangement uses TRBV27 and TRBJ2-2, with 12 positions matching TRBD1. The V and J ends lost 3 bases and 5 bases, in that order; junction bases with no gene match: 7. Germline V gene sequence: CDR1 MNHEY, CDR2 SMNVEV (reference sequence). This CDR3 spans 17 amino acids. CDR3 coding DNA: TGTGCCAGCAGTTTCAGGGGGACAGGGGGCGGTACCGGGGAGCTGTTTTTT. The encoded protein is CASSFRGTGGGTGELFF.

This clone was detected only a few times. The chain carries TRBV13 and TRBJ2-1, with D possibly being TRBD1 (5 bases). V lost 0 bases to trimming and J lost 1 base, with 7 bases between them. There are 15 residues in the CDR3. The germline gives CDR1 PRHDT, CDR2 FYEKMQ (reference sequence). CDR3 nucleotide sequence: TGTGCCAGCAGCTTAGGGTGGACATCCTACAATGAGCAGTTCTTC. This sequence encodes CASSLGWTSYNEQFF.

The chain employs TRBV28 and TRBJ1-1; TRBD1 is a possible D gene (5 bases). The germline gives CDR1 MDHEN, CDR2 SYDVKM. V was cut by 9 bases and J by 6 bases, with 17 bases left in between. The CDR3 spans 13 residues. The CDR3: CASVSGTVAEAFF. CDR3 in DNA: TGTGCCAGTGTTTCAGGGACTGTAGCTGAAGCTTTCTTT.

The chain couples TRBV11-2 to TRBJ2-6; no clear D gene. The CDR3 length is 18 residues. Germline V CDR1 and CDR2: SGHAT, FQNNGV. The V and J ends lost 4 bases and 0 bases respectively, with 16 bases between them. The CDR3, as DNA: TGTGCCAGCAGCTGGGCAGCGACCTCCGGCTCTGGGGCCAACGTCCTGACTTTC. It specifies CASSWAATSGSGANVLTF.

This clone turned up a few times. This chain joins TRBV7-6 and TRBJ1-6, with a weak D call TRBD1 (6 bases). Trimming shortened V by 4 bases and J by 9 bases, and 10 bases separated the two germline ends. The CDR3 is made up of 13 amino acids. CDR1 and CDR2 (germline): SGHVS, FNYEAQ. The chain's CDR3 is CASSSKQGSPLHF. The CDR3 DNA reads as TGTGCCAGCAGCTCAAAACAGGGTTCACCCCTCCACTTT.

The genes are TRBV6-1 and TRBJ1-5; D perhaps matches TRBD1 (6 bases). From germline, CDR1 is MNHNS and CDR2 SASEGT. V was pared by 9 bases and J by 7 bases, with 10 bases between. The CDR3 runs to 11 residues. The CDR3 DNA sequence: TGTGCCAGTTCACAGGGACAGCCCCAGCATTTT. Protein sequence: CASSQGQPQHF.

J is TRBJ2-1 and V is TRBV6-1; the match to TRBD1 covers 8 bases. Trimming took 5 bases from V and 12 from J; bases not matched to a gene: 9. The CDR3 runs to 13 residues. Germline CDR1 reads MNHNS; CDR2 reads SASEGT. CDR3 sequence (DNA): TGTGCCAGCAGTCCCCAAGGGGGGACAGGGCAGTTCTTC. This encodes CASSPQGGTGQFF.

The chain uses TRBV12-5 and TRBJ2-7; D gene uncertain. This CDR3 comprises 12 residues. Germline V lookup: CDR1 LGHNT, CDR2 FRNRAP. Trimming cost V 0 bases and J 5 bases, with 5 bases left between them. The DNA for the CDR3 is TGTGCTAGTGGTTTGGTACCCAACGAGCAGTACTTC. It encodes CASGLVPNEQYF. The full variable domain, completed using reference TRBV12-5 and TRBJ2-7, is DARVTQTPRHKVTEMGQEVTMRCQPILGHNTVFWYRQTMMQGLELLAYFRNRAPLDDSGMPKDRFSAEMPDATLATLKIQPSEPRDSAVYFCASGLVPNEQYFGPGTRLTVT.

The chain couples TRBV28 to TRBJ1-3, with TRBD1 as a possible D gene (5 bases). This CDR3 is 17 amino acids long. Germline V gene lookup returns CDR1 MDHEN and CDR2 SYDVKM. Trimming stripped 4 bases from V and 3 bases from J, with 19 bases between. CDR3 DNA: TGTGCCAGCAGTTCCCAATCAGGGAGGACCCTTGGAAACACCATATATTTT. This codes for CASSSQSGRTLGNTIYF. Looking up the rest from reference TRBV28 and TRBJ1-3 gives the full variable domain: DVKVTQSSRYLVKRTGEKVFLECVQDMDHENMFWYRQDPGLGLRLIYFSYDVKMKEKGDIPEGYSVSREKKERFSLILESASTNQTSMYLCASSSQSGRTLGNTIYFGEGSWLTVV.

The chain couples TRBV9 to TRBJ2-7; D may correspond to TRBD1 or TRBD2 (6 bases each). Germline lookup yields CDR1 SGDLS and CDR2 YYNGEE. CDR3 length: 16 residues. Trimming shortened V by 3 bases and J by 2 bases, and 18 bases separated the two germline ends. CDR3 sequence reads: CASSEGVGGKTYEQYF. The CDR3 nucleotides are TGTGCCAGCAGCGAGGGGGTCGGGGGTAAGACCTACGAGCAGTACTTC.

The V gene is TRBV18, the J gene TRBJ1-6; possible D gene TRBD1, 5 bases. Trimming shortened V by 3 bases and J by 6 bases, and 18 bases separated the two germline ends. The CDR3 length is 17 residues. The germline V gene encodes CDR1 KGHSH and CDR2 LQKENI. The chain's CDR3 is CASSPSGFYLPNSPLHF. In nucleotides, the CDR3 is TGTGCCAGCTCACCTTCAGGGTTTTATCTCCCTAATTCACCCCTCCACTTT.

A few counts support this clone. The rearrangement joins TRBV25-1 to TRBJ1-2; possibly TRBD1 for D (5 bases). The V gene's germline CDR1 is MGHDK and CDR2 SYGVNS. The CDR3 covers 14 residues. V was shortened by 0 bases and J by 8 bases, with 13 bases between the two germline ends. CDR3 bases: TGTGCCAGCAGTGAATATGGCAGGGAGGGCGGCTACACCTTC. It codes for CASSEYGREGGYTF.

The chain recombines TRBV7-2 with TRBJ2-3, with D uncertain. V was trimmed by 4 bases and J by 2 bases, leaving 10 bases between them. The CDR3 has 14 residues. The germline V gene has CDR1 SGHTA and CDR2 FQGNSA. CDR3 bases: TGTGCCAGCAGCTACGATCCAACCACAGATACGCAGTATTTT. Its translation is CASSYDPTTDTQYF.

The chain employs TRBV2 and TRBJ2-3, with a weak D call TRBD1 (5 bases). V lost 2 bases to trimming and J lost 7 bases, with 7 bases between them. This CDR3 spans 12 amino acids. Germline CDR1 SNHLY, CDR2 FYNNEI. For the CDR3, the DNA is TGTGCCAGCAGTGAAAAGGGGTATACGCAGTATTTT. This encodes CASSEKGYTQYF.

This clone was seen once. The V call is TRBV7-2, the J call TRBJ1-4; no clear D. Trimming took 1 base from V and 0 from J, leaving 6 bases between them. The germline CDR1 and CDR2 sequences are SGHTA and FQGNSA. This CDR3 is built from 15 residues. The CDR3 spells CASSLGLATNEKLFF. The CDR3 DNA reads as TGTGCCAGCAGCTTAGGGCTTGCAACTAATGAAAAACTGTTTTTT. Full variable domain (remainder filled in from reference TRBV7-2 and TRBJ1-4): GAGVSQSPSNKVTEKGKDVELRCDPISGHTALYWYRQSLGQGLEFLIYFQGNSAPDKSGLPSDRFSAERTGGSVSTLTIQRTQQEDSAVYLCASSLGLATNEKLFFGSGTQLSVL.